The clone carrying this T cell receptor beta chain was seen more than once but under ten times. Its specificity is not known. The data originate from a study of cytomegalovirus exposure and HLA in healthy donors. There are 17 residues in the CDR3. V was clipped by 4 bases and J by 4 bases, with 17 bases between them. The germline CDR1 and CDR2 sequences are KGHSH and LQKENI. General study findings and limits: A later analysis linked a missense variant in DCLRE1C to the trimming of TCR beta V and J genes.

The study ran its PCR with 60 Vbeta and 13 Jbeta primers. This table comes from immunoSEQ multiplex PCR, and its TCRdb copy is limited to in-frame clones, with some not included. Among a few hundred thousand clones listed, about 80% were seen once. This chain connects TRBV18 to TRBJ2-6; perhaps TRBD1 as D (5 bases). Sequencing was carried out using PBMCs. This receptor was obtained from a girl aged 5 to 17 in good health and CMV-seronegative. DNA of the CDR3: TGTGCCAGCTCACATGGGCAGGGATCGTCAGGGGCCAACGTCCTGACTTTC. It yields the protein CASSHGQGSSGANVLTF.